This T cell receptor (beta chain) comes out of a study of cytomegalovirus exposure and HLA in healthy donors. Study overall: In a previous analysis, 117 million unique TCR beta sequences were found from some 180 million T cells. Notes on the study in general: It was in a later analysis that TCR association rates were seen to vary by HLA locus, highest for DRB1 and lowest for HLA-C. Another analysis was done later, and it associated around 16,000 TCR beta sequences with HLA alleles at 0.05 false discovery rate.

Sampled while nominally healthy, donors likely had unrecorded immune exposures. Concerning this clone itself: Its antigen is not known.

This CDR3 comprises 16 residues. Germline V gene sequence: CDR1 MDHEN, CDR2 SYDVKM. V was pared by 6 bases and J by 4 bases, with 13 bases of the junction left unmatched. PCR was performed using 60 Vbeta and 13 Jbeta primers. Using immunoSEQ multiplex PCR, the repertoire was profiled, and TCRdb retains in-frame clones only, with some absent. The sample gives fewer than 90,000 clones, about 81% of which show up once; about 6.8% is in the top ten. The specimen was PBMCs. The rearrangement links TRBV28 to TRBJ1-2, with 8 bases fitting TRBD1. The sequence derives from a human donor in good health. The CDR3 nucleotides read TGTGCCAGCAGGCCTGCCCCCCGGACAGGGCGCTATGGCTACACCTTC. Translated: CASRPAPRTGRYGYTF.